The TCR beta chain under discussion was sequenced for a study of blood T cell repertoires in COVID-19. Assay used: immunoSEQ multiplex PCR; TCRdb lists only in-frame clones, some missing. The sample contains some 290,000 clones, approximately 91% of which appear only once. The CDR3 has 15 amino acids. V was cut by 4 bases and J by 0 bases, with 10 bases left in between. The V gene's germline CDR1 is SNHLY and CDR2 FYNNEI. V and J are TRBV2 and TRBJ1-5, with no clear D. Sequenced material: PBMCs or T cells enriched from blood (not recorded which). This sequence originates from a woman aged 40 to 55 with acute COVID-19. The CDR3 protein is CASSAEVSSNQPQHF. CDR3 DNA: TGTGCCAGCAGTGCGGAGGTGTCTAGCAATCAGCCCCAGCATTTT. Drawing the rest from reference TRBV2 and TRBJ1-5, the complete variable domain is EPEVTQTPSHQVTQMGQEVILRCVPISNHLYFYWYRQILGQKVEFLVSFYNNEISEKSEIFDDQFSVERPDGSNFTLKIRSTKLEDSAMYFCASSAEVSSNQPQHFGDGTRLSIL.